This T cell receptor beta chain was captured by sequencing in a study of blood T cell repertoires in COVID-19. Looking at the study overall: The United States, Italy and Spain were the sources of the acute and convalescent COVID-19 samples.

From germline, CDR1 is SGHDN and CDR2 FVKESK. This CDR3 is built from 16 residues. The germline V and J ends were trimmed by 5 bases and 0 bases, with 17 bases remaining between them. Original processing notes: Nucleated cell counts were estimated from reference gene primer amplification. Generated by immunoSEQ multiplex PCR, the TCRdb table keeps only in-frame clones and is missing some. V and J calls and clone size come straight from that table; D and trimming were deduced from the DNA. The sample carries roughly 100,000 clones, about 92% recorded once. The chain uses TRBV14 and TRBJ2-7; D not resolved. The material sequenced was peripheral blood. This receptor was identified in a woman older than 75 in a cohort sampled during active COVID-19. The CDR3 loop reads CASSNKVWLDSYEQYF. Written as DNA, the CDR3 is TGTGCCAGCAGCAATAAGGTGTGGCTAGACTCCTACGAGCAGTACTTC. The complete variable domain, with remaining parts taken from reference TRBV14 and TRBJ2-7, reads EAGVTQFPSHSVIEKGQTVTLRCDPISGHDNLYWYRRVMGKEIKFLLHFVKESKQDESGMPNNRFLAERTGGTYSTLKVQPAELEDSGVYFCASSNKVWLDSYEQYFGPGTRLTVT.